A selection of T cell receptor beta chains follows, all from one sample in a study of beta chain features in type 1 diabetes. Measured with immunoSEQ multiplex PCR; TCRdb has only the in-frame clones, and not every one. The table lists about 340,000 clones, about a tenth of them singletons. The material sequenced was central memory CD4+ T cells from blood. The source is a man aged 25-40 years with type 1 diabetes. The CDR3 runs from the conserved cysteine through the conserved F or W. D genes are given only for firm matches. Not all rows give a size; the values are once, few, many and, for expanded clones, a class.

clone_size j_call d_call v_call cdr3_nt cdr3_aa
. TRBJ2-5 TRBD1 TRBV15 TGTGCCACCAGCAGGGACAGGGAGGAGACCCAGTACTTC CATSRDREETQYF
. TRBJ1-3 . TRBV29-1 TGCAGCGTTCACTCCACAGCTGGCTCTGGAAACACCATATATTTT CSVHSTAGSGNTIYF
. TRBJ1-5 . TRBV5-4 TGTGCCAGCAGCTTGGCAGGGGCTATCAATCAGCCCCAGCATTTT CASSLAGAINQPQHF
many TRBJ2-3 TRBD1 TRBV27 TGTGCCAGCAGCCCCATCCGGGACAGCTACACAGATACGCAGTATTTT CASSPIRDSYTDTQYF
. TRBJ2-7 . TRBV7-2 TGTGCCAGCAGCTTTAAAGATAGCCGCCTGGAGCAGTACTTC CASSFKDSRLEQYF
few TRBJ2-2 . TRBV4-3 TGCGCCAGCAGCCAACAATTGAGCGGGGAGCTGTTTTTT CASSQQLSGELFF
few TRBJ2-3 TRBD1 TRBV9 TGTGCCAGCAGCGTAGCTGTCAGGGGACAGACAGATACGCAGTATTTT CASSVAVRGQTDTQYF
few TRBJ1-2 . TRBV2 TGTGCCAGCACACAAAGCGTCGGGGGTGGCTACACCTTC CASTQSVGGGYTF
. TRBJ1-2 . TRBV10-2 TGCGCCAGCACCCCCGGGCTGGCAGGGAATGGCTACACCTTC CASTPGLAGNGYTF
. TRBJ2-3 TRBD1 TRBV30 TGTGCCTGGGAAACAAAGGGGGCTGATACGCAGTATTTT CAWETKGADTQYF
. TRBJ2-1 . TRBV27 TGTGCCAGCAGTTTTTCGGCGGACTCCTACAATGAGCAGTTCTTC CASSFSADSYNEQFF
. TRBJ2-2 . TRBV7-8 TGTGCCAGCGGCAAGCGGGAGCTGTTTTTT CASGKRELFF
. TRBJ1-3 . TRBV28 TGTGCCAGCAGTTTACCTCACTCCGGGGCTTACTCTGGAAACACCATATATTTT CASSLPHSGAYSGNTIYF
. TRBJ2-5 TRBD2 TRBV5-1 TGCGCCAGCAGCTCGATAGCGGGGGGCCAAGAGACCCAGTACTTC CASSSIAGGQETQYF
. TRBJ1-2 . TRBV5-1 TGCGCCAGCAGCTCGGACAGCCAAGGGTACTATGGCTACACCTTC CASSSDSQGYYGYTF
few TRBJ1-3 TRBD1 TRBV28 TGTGCCAGCAGTTCGGTCCTCGACAGGGGGTTCTCTGGAAACACCATATATTTT CASSSVLDRGFSGNTIYF
. TRBJ2-7 . TRBV18 TGTGCCAGCTCACCTCAGGGGAACCGAGTATACGAGCAGTACTTC CASSPQGNRVYEQYF
. TRBJ2-2 . TRBV10-3 TGTGCCATCAGTGGGCGGAGTACTCCCGAGGAGCTGTTTTTT CAISGRSTPEELFF
many TRBJ1-4 . TRBV28 TGTGCCACGGGAGGGTGGAATGAAAAACTGTTTTTT CATGGWNEKLFF
few TRBJ2-3 TRBD1 TRBV29-1 TGCAGCGTTACACGGACAGGGGGCCCCATAACAGATACGCAGTATTTT CSVTRTGGPITDTQYF
. TRBJ1-4 . TRBV7-2 TGTGCCAGCAGCTTAGCGGGCGGTTCCGAAGTCGGAAAACTGTTTTTT CASSLAGGSEVGKLFF
. TRBJ1-5 . TRBV11-2 TGTGCCAGCAGTACGGGCGGGGGGCACCAGCATTTT CASSTGGGHQHF
few TRBJ2-1 TRBD1 TRBV11-2 TGTGCCAGCAGCCCAGCCCCGGGACAGGGGGACAATGAGCAGTTCTTC CASSPAPGQGDNEQFF
. TRBJ2-1 TRBD1 TRBV7-2 TGTGCCAGCAGCCCAACCGGGACAGGGGACAATGAGCAGTTCTTC CASSPTGTGDNEQFF
. TRBJ1-2 . TRBV6-5 TGCGCCAGCAGCCAACGGACGGATCGTCAAGGCTACACCTTC CASSQRTDRQGYTF
. TRBJ1-2 TRBD1 TRBV9 TGTGCCAGCAGCTCCCGACAGGGCTATGGCTACACCTTC CASSSRQGYGYTF
few TRBJ2-3 . TRBV9 TGTGCCAGCAGCGTAGCCCCTCAAGGGGAAGATACGCAGTATTTT CASSVAPQGEDTQYF
few TRBJ2-5 . TRBV7-7 TGTGCTAGCAGCTCAACAGGGTTCCAAGAGACCCAGTACTTC CASSSTGFQETQYF
few TRBJ2-7 . TRBV7-9 TGTGCCAGCAGCAATCAGGGGAGCTCCTACGAGCAGTACTTC CASSNQGSSYEQYF
few TRBJ1-1 . TRBV10-3 TGTGCCATCAGTGTCGACGGGGCCACTGAAGCTTTCTTT CAISVDGATEAFF
few TRBJ1-2 . TRBV10-3 TGTGCCATCAGTGAGGGGGTAGTAACGGACTATGGCTACACCTTC CAISEGVVTDYGYTF
. TRBJ2-4 TRBD1 TRBV27 TGTGCCAGCAGTTCGACAGGGGGCCGGTCCATTCAGTACTTC CASSSTGGRSIQYF
. TRBJ1-2 . TRBV7-2 TGTGCCAGCAGCTTCTCGGGGACGGAGGGGTATGGCTACACCTTC CASSFSGTEGYGYTF
. TRBJ1-2 . TRBV2 TGTGCCAGCAGTGAGGACAGCTATGGCTACACCTTC CASSEDSYGYTF
few TRBJ1-4 TRBD1 TRBV7-2 TGTGCCAGCAGCCTTCAAGGGACAGGCCATAATGAAAAACTGTTTTTT CASSLQGTGHNEKLFF
. TRBJ1-4 . TRBV19 TGTGCCAGTCGTGGGAGGCAAGCAACTAATGAAAAACTGTTTTTT CASRGRQATNEKLFF
few TRBJ1-5 . TRBV10-3 TGTGCCAGCCATCAGGTTAACAATCAGCCCCAGCATTTT CASHQVNNQPQHF
. TRBJ2-1 TRBD2 TRBV4-3 TGCGCCAGCAGCCAATCTGTAAGGGCGGGGGGGTACAATGAGCAGTTCTTC CASSQSVRAGGYNEQFF
few TRBJ2-3 TRBD1 TRBV18 TGTGCCAGCTCACCACAGCAGGGGGCAACGAATACGCAGTATTTT CASSPQQGATNTQYF
few TRBJ2-5 . TRBV9 TGTGCCAGCAGGTCCACAGGGTTAGGGGAGACCCAGTACTTC CASRSTGLGETQYF
few TRBJ2-5 . TRBV29-1 TGCAGCGTGGGGCGTCTGCAAGAGACCCAGTACTTC CSVGRLQETQYF
few TRBJ1-3 . TRBV9 TGTGCCAGCACCACACCACCTGGAAACACCATATATTTT CASTTPPGNTIYF
. TRBJ1-3 TRBD1 TRBV4-3 TGCGCCAGCAGCCAAGATGCCGGGACAGGGGATACCGGAAACACCATATATTTT CASSQDAGTGDTGNTIYF
many TRBJ2-5 TRBD1 TRBV5-1 TGCGCCAGCAGCCTCGGGACAGGGAAAGAGACCCAGTACTTC CASSLGTGKETQYF
few TRBJ1-6 . TRBV30 TGTGCCTGGAGTGTACCGCCCGTAGGACGTTCACCCCTCCACTTT CAWSVPPVGRSPLHF